A single sample is the source of the 15 T cell receptor beta chains below, sequenced in a study of response to subunit inactivated influenza vaccine. TCRdb ran MiXCR on the RT-PCR reads and lists one entry per CDR3 protein. The data hold roughly 620,000 distinct CDR3 sequences, with approximately 10% observed a single time. The same data also contributed to another study, on T cells expressing NK-cell markers. That source notes: Template switching by 5'RACE with UMIs generated the TCR beta cDNA.

The sequences come from PBMCs from blood, collected on the day of vaccination. These receptors were obtained from a man in his fifties or sixties who received an inactivated influenza vaccine.

The V and J genes are TRBV5-1 and TRBJ2-5, with 7 positions matching TRBD1. In germline, CDR1 is SGHRS, CDR2 YFSETQ. The CDR3 runs to 15 residues. The trim removed 2 bases at V and 4 bases at J, leaving 8 bases unmatched. The CDR3 nucleotides are TGCGCCAGCAGCTTACTCAGGGGGATAGGAGAGACCCAGTACTTC. It translates to CASSLLRGIGETQYF.

This clonotype appeared many times. One end of the junction varies from germline; a read error may be responsible. The CDR3 protein is CASSTGQGAYEQYF. CDR3 DNA: TGTGCCAGCAGCACGGGACAGGGGGCTTACGAGCAGTACTTC. The V and J genes are TRBV5-1 and TRBJ2-7; TRBD1 matches at 12 bases. CDR3 size: 14 residues. Germline-derived CDR1 and CDR2 are SGHRS and YFSETQ.

In its sample, this clonotype was seen a few times. The genes are TRBV21-1 and TRBJ2-2; TRBD1 is the table's D call and was not checked against the DNA. TRBV21-1 is described as a pseudogene. This CDR3 is 16 amino acids long. The CDR3, as DNA: TGTGCCAGCAGCAAGACCGGGACACCGAACACCGGGGAGCTGTTTTTT. Translating gives CASSKTGTPNTGELFF.

The chain recombines TRBV4-2 with TRBJ2-3; 8 bases map to TRBD2. Looked up from germline, CDR1 is LGHNA and CDR2 is YNFKEQ. This CDR3 is built from 16 residues. The V and J ends lost 1 base and 4 bases, in that order; junction bases with no gene match: 7. CDR3 DNA sequence: TGTGCCAGCAGCCAAGGGGTCGGGGGGGCCCCAGATACGCAGTATTTT. This encodes CASSQGVGGAPDTQYF.

CDR3 residues: CASSLGTGMDEQYF. The CDR3 nucleotides read TGCGCCAGCAGCTTGGGGACAGGGATGGACGAGCAGTACTTC. The rearrangement uses TRBV5-1 and TRBJ2-7; 8 bases match TRBD1. The germline CDR1 and CDR2 sequences are SGHRS and YFSETQ. CDR3 length: 14 amino acids. Losses at the gene ends were 0 bases for V and 5 bases for J; bases not matched to a gene: 4.

In its sample, this clonotype was seen many times. The gene calls are TRBV24-1 and TRBJ2-6; D may match TRBD1 or TRBD2 (5 bases each). Trimming left V 3 bases short and J 2 bases short, with 13 bases between. Germline lookup yields CDR1 KGHDR and CDR2 SFDVKD. The CDR3 consists of 17 residues. The CDR3 region is CATSDARRGAGANVLTF. The CDR3 DNA reads as TGTGCCACCAGTGATGCCCGAAGAGGGGCTGGGGCCAACGTCCTGACTTTC.

This rearrangement joins TRBV12-3 or TRBV12-4 to TRBJ1-4, with D uncertain. Trimming left V 5 bases short and J 4 bases short, with 20 bases between. This CDR3 has 17 amino acids. CDR3 loop: CASSPLGITADNEKLFF. DNA of the CDR3: TGTGCCAGCAGTCCATTAGGTATTACGGCCGATAATGAAAAACTGTTTTTT.

The V and J genes are TRBV6-1 and TRBJ2-5; 7 bases align to TRBD1. The trim removed 6 bases at V and 1 base at J, leaving 14 bases unmatched. This CDR3 is built from 17 residues. Germline loops: CDR1 MNHNS, CDR2 SASEGT. CDR3 in DNA: TGTGCCAGCAGCCCTACTTTCGCGACAGGGATCCAAGAGACCCAGTACTTC. Translated: CASSPTFATGIQETQYF.

The chain uses TRBV12-3 or TRBV12-4 and TRBJ2-2; the D gene is possibly TRBD2 (5 bases). CDR3 length equals 16 residues. Trimming took 5 bases from V and 7 from J, leaving 20 bases between them. This CDR3 is CASSLIASGIGGELFF. In nucleotides, the CDR3 is TGTGCCAGCAGTCTTATAGCCTCGGGGATTGGCGGGGAGCTGTTTTTT.

Notes on this clonotype: A read error may explain this, as a much larger clone is one base away. The V call is TRBV12-3 or TRBV12-4, the J call TRBJ2-5; D call uncertain. The CDR3 covers 15 residues. V lost 5 bases and J lost 1, with 14 bases in between. CDR3: CASSPKSRPQETQYF. The CDR3 DNA follows: TGTGCCAGCAGTCCGAAAAGTAGACCCCAAGAGACCCAGTACTTC.

This clonotype was picked up a small number of times. The J gene is TRBJ2-7, the V gene TRBV5-1, with 8 bases that match TRBD2. After removal of 9 bases from V and 4 bases from J, the junction contained 15 bases not matched to a gene. Germline loops: CDR1 SGHRS, CDR2 YFSETQ. CDR3 size: 15 residues. The DNA of the CDR3 is TGCGCCACTAAAGCCGGGCTGGCGGGAGGTTACGAGCAGTACTTC. Translated: CATKAGLAGGYEQYF.

The chain employs TRBV18 and TRBJ1-5; weak D call: TRBD1 (6 bases). Per the germline V gene, CDR1 is KGHSH and CDR2 is LQKENI. This CDR3 is 14 amino acids long. Trimming shortened V by 4 bases and J by 3 bases, and 10 bases separated the two germline ends. The CDR3 loop reads CASSRGQPNQPQHF. CDR3 in DNA: TGTGCCAGCTCACGAGGACAGCCCAATCAGCCCCAGCATTTT. Full variable domain (outside the CDR3, taken from reference TRBV18 and TRBJ1-5): NAGVMQNPRHLVRRRGQEARLRCSPMKGHSHVYWYRQLPEEGLKFMVYLQKENIIDESGMPKERFSAEFPKEGPSILRIQQVVRGDSAAYFCASSRGQPNQPQHFGDGTRLSIL.

This clonotype was observed a handful of times. This rearrangement joins TRBV4-2 to TRBJ2-3; D gene uncertain. There are 16 residues in the CDR3. Germline V gene lookup returns CDR1 LGHNA and CDR2 YNFKEQ. With 0 bases removed from V and 10 bases from J, the gap between germline ends came to 20 bases. The CDR3 region is CASSQDLPVSSLAQYF. Here the CDR3 DNA reads TGTGCCAGCAGCCAAGATCTACCGGTGTCCTCTCTCGCGCAGTATTTT.

This clonotype was recorded a few times. The genes are TRBV5-6 and TRBJ2-3; D is uncertain. V shed 5 bases and J shed 3 bases, with 10 bases lying between them. CDR1 is SGHDT, CDR2 YYEEEE, per germline. The CDR3 consists of 13 residues. The CDR3 sequence: CASRSVMTDTQYF. DNA of the CDR3: TGTGCCAGCAGGTCGGTTATGACAGATACGCAGTATTTT.

This clonotype was picked up a small number of times. V and J are TRBV15 and TRBJ2-2, with D perhaps assigned TRBD1 or TRBD2 (5 bases each). The CDR3 consists of 15 residues. V shed 1 base and J shed 4 bases, with 10 bases lying between them. In germline, CDR1 is LNHNV, CDR2 YYDKDF (reference sequence). As DNA, the CDR3 is TGTGCCACCAGCAGAGGGGGCGCGGGCACCGGGGAGCTGTTTTTT. Translated: CATSRGGAGTGELFF. The full variable domain, its missing parts supplied by reference TRBV15 and TRBJ2-2, is DAMVIQNPRYQVTQFGKPVTLSCSQTLNHNVMYWYQQKSSQAPKLLFHYYDKDFNNEADTPDNFQSRRPNTSFCFLDIRSPGLGDTAMYLCATSRGGAGTGELFFGEGSRLTVL.